The clone carrying this TCR beta chain was observed a handful of times. Its cognate antigen is unknown. This sample stems from a study of beta chain features in type 1 diabetes. Findings and caveats of the study: cDNA sequencing could over-represent cells with high TCR expression. Relative to healthy donors, patients appeared to have naive, central memory and Treg TCRB repertoires that were more similar. Patients and controls would share equally any PCR tilt toward shorter templates. VDJ junctions from patients with type 1 diabetes contained fewer insertions and more deletions. All four CD4+ subsets of Type 1 diabetes patients contained TCRB CDR3s that were moderately but significantly shorter.

Trimming removed 8 bases at V and 1 base at J, with 11 bases between. The CDR3 spans 13 residues. Germline CDR1 reads ENHRY; CDR2 reads SYGVKD. Investigators reverse transcribed all isolated RNA, so they sequenced expressed TCRB transcripts. The repertoire was sequenced with immunoSEQ multiplex PCR; TCRdb's copy has only in-frame clones and lacks some. The sample lists about 700,000 clones, 13% occurring once. The material sequenced was naive CD4+ T cells from blood. The V gene is TRBV10-3, the J gene TRBJ1-1; D not certain. The clonotype was recovered from a man between 18 and 29 years old with type 1 diabetes. CDR3 amino acids: CAIGADGNTEAFF. The CDR3 bases are TGTGCCATCGGCGCGGACGGGAACACTGAAGCTTTCTTT.